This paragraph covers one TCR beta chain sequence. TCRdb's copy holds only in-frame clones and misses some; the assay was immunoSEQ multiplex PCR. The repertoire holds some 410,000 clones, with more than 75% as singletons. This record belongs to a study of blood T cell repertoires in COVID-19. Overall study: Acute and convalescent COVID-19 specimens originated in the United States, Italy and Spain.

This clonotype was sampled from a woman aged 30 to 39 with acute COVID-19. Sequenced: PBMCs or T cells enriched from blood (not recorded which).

DNA for the CDR3: TGTGCCAGCAGCCAAGAAAGGGGAGGAAGGACTAATGAAAAACTGTTTTTT. The encoded protein is CASSQERGGRTNEKLFF. V gene TRBV14 combines with J gene TRBJ1-4, with TRBD1 as a possible D gene (5 bases). With 0 bases removed from V and 2 bases from J, the gap between germline ends came to 13 bases. Germline V gives CDR1 SGHDN, CDR2 FVKESK. The CDR3 consists of 17 residues. Full variable domain (missing parts from reference TRBV14 and TRBJ1-4): EAGVTQFPSHSVIEKGQTVTLRCDPISGHDNLYWYRRVMGKEIKFLLHFVKESKQDESGMPNNRFLAERTGGTYSTLKVQPAELEDSGVYFCASSQERGGRTNEKLFFGSGTQLSVL.